The 9 T cell receptor beta chains below were found in one sample sequenced in a study of beta chain features in type 1 diabetes. Every isolated RNA sample was fully reverse transcribed, so sequencing captured expressed TCRB transcripts. Assay: immunoSEQ multiplex PCR; the TCRdb copy retains only in-frame clones and omits some. The data hold 200,000 to 250,000 clones, with roughly 10% observed a single time. Input material: central memory CD4+ T cells from blood. Source of these receptors: a young man in good health.

The chain uses TRBV29-1 and TRBJ2-1; maybe TRBD2 (6 bases). This CDR3 is built from 13 residues. Germline V gene lookup returns CDR1 SQVTM and CDR2 ANQGSEA. V lost 1 base and J lost 4, with 8 bases in between. The CDR3 region is CSVEVGLYNEQFF. Here the CDR3 DNA reads TGCAGCGTTGAAGTCGGACTATACAATGAGCAGTTCTTC.

This rearrangement joins TRBV4-3 to TRBJ1-2; the D is unclear. Germline V lookup: CDR1 LGHNA, CDR2 YSLEER. The V end lost 1 base, the J end lost 4 bases, and 13 bases lay between the germline ends. The CDR3 covers 15 residues. CDR3 loop: CASSQGPGFGYGYTF. In DNA form, the CDR3 reads TGCGCCAGCAGCCAAGGGCCAGGCTTCGGCTATGGCTACACCTTC.

V usage is TRBV7-2 and J usage is TRBJ2-1, with TRBD2 as a possible D gene (5 bases). CDR3 length: 15 amino acids. The V end was cut by 5 bases, the J end by 6 bases, with 17 bases between. CDR1 and CDR2 (germline): SGHTA, FQGNSA. The CDR3 reads CASSPIGRVRNEQFF. For the CDR3, the DNA is TGTGCCAGCAGCCCCATCGGGCGGGTCCGCAATGAGCAGTTCTTC.

The chain carries TRBV19 and TRBJ2-3, with no clear D. Trimming left V 9 bases short and J 0 bases short, with 16 bases between. The CDR3 runs to 15 residues. Per germline, CDR1 LNHDA and CDR2 SQIVND (reference sequence). CDR3 residues: CASTNSRASTDTQYF. CDR3 sequence (DNA): TGTGCCAGCACCAACTCGAGAGCTAGCACAGATACGCAGTATTTT.

This clone was observed a handful of times. V usage is TRBV30 and J usage is TRBJ2-7; D gene uncertain. The V gene lost 2 bases and the J gene lost 0 bases, with 11 bases spanning the gap. Germline-derived CDR1 and CDR2 are GTSNPN and SVGIG (reference sequence). The CDR3 spans 14 residues. CDR3 sequence (DNA): TGTGCCTGGAGTATGGACGGCCGCTCCTACGAGCAGTACTTC. Protein: CAWSMDGRSYEQYF.

This chain uses TRBV18 with TRBJ1-2; D possibly corresponds to TRBD1 (6 bases). The CDR3 is 13 amino acids. Looked up from germline, CDR1 is KGHSH and CDR2 is LQKENI. Trimming took 4 bases from V and 1 from J, leaving 7 bases between them. CDR3 coding DNA: TGTGCCAGCTCACTGGACAGTAACTATGGCTACACCTTC. Its protein product is CASSLDSNYGYTF.

The rearrangement links TRBV28 to TRBJ2-7; D tentatively reads TRBD1 or TRBD2 (5 bases each). The germline V gene has CDR1 MDHEN and CDR2 SYDVKM. This CDR3 contains 14 residues. The V and J ends lost 4 bases and 0 bases respectively, with 10 bases between them. CDR3 in DNA: TGTGCCAGCAGTTGGGACCCCATCTCCTACGAGCAGTACTTC. Its protein is CASSWDPISYEQYF.

This sequence joins TRBV7-2 and TRBJ2-3; weak D call: TRBD2 (5 bases). Germline CDR1 is SGHTA and CDR2 is FQGNSA. CDR3 length equals 13 residues. Deletions cut 3 bases from V and 6 bases from J, with 10 bases between. CDR3 amino acids: CASSFPRGDTQYF. In nucleotides, the CDR3 is TGTGCCAGCAGCTTCCCCCGGGGTGATACGCAGTATTTT.

This clone was seen only a few times. CDR3: CASSLAWDQPQHF. As DNA, the CDR3 is TGTGCCAGCAGCTTAGCATGGGATCAGCCCCAGCATTTT. V is TRBV7-6 and J is TRBJ1-5; D is uncertain. V lost 0 bases to trimming and J lost 5 bases, with 5 bases between them. CDR3 size: 13 residues. CDR1 SGHVS and CDR2 FNYEAQ come from the germline V gene. The entire variable domain, with the rest obtained from reference TRBV7-6 and TRBJ1-5, is as follows: GAGVSQSPRYKVTKRGQDVALRCDPISGHVSLYWYRQALGQGPEFLTYFNYEAQQDKSGLPNDRFSAERPEGSISTLTIQRTEQRDSAMYRCASSLAWDQPQHFGDGTRLSIL.